A selection of T cell receptor beta chains follows, all from one sample in a study of PD-L1 blockade in urothelial cancer. Produced via immunoSEQ multiplex PCR; TCRdb's table is partial and in-frame only. The sample comprises 60,000 to 75,000 clones, approximately 84% of which are singletons, and under 15% rests with the top ten. The sequencing here drew on PBMCs, taken around atezolizumab (anti-PD-L1) treatment. Receptors originate from a man in his sixties with urothelial cancer. Each CDR3 is given with its conserved first and last residue. Each record gives: D gene, V gene, clone size, CDR3 protein. A D gene is named only where the DNA matches it firmly. Clone size is not always given. Where it is, it says once, few, many or a class for expanded clones.

TRBD1 | TRBV5-1 | . | CASRTGMSTDTQYF
. | TRBV5-1 | . | CASSLQGISYEQYF
TRBD2 | TRBV7-2 | . | CASSLDWGGSTDTQYF
. | TRBV15 | . | CATSRGGTEAFF
TRBD1 | TRBV6-6 | . | CASRSGTGGSYEQYF
TRBD1 | TRBV6-1 | . | CASSAGTAKETQYF
. | TRBV30 | . | CAWSMGVGGDYGYTF
. | TRBV11-2 | . | CASSSSAGLDEQFF
TRBD2 | TRBV2 | . | CASSEALTSGSNEQFF
TRBD1 | TRBV5-1 | . | CASSPTGQGASNYGYTF
TRBD1 | TRBV7-7 | . | CASSPRTGHTGELFF
. | TRBV6-6 | . | CASSHSLQLYGYTF
TRBD2 | TRBV7-2 | . | CASSLERSGTSGGEQFF
. | TRBV6-4 | . | CASSDSGRGLTYEQYF
TRBD2 | TRBV9 | . | CASSERTGPLSGGAVQDTQYF
TRBD1 | TRBV11-2 | . | CASSETGGGSPLHF
TRBD1 | TRBV11-3 | . | CASSLGRDRGRQPQHF
. | TRBV2 | . | CASTRATDTQYF
. | TRBV11-2 | . | CASSFLRDSPYEQYF
TRBD1 | TRBV9 | few | CASSGGQGASEAFF
TRBD1 | TRBV2 | . | CASRGEQGSYNEQFF
. | TRBV19 | . | CAVRLGTEAFF
. | TRBV19 | once | CASYDRLNTEAFF
TRBD1 | TRBV6-6 | . | CASSYRRQGEEKLFF
TRBD2 | TRBV11-1 | once | CASSRGLAGSYEQYF
. | TRBV30 | . | CAWKGDSYNSPLHF
. | TRBV6-5 | . | CASRRTAYGYTF
. | TRBV5-1 | . | CASSLGQGGGYTF
TRBD2 | TRBV5-1 | . | CASSLGLAVYNEQFF
TRBD2 | TRBV2 | . | CASSGTSGANEQFF
. | TRBV4-3 | . | CASSLFWDSTNPYEQYF
. | TRBV7-2 | . | CASSPRTFDEQYF
TRBD1 | TRBV18 | . | CASSPPSYGTGVNYEQYF
. | TRBV10-1 | . | CASSNLTDPSNQPQHF
. | TRBV27 | . | CASRSRNNEQFF
TRBD2 | TRBV2 | few | CASRGPGLAGTGELFF
. | TRBV19 | . | CASSINSASTDTQYF
TRBD2 | TRBV5-8 | . | CASSKGLAKISTDTQYF
TRBD1 | TRBV4-3 | . | CASSQDRGGTEAFF
TRBD1 | TRBV6-5 | once | CASRLRTGGYEQYF
TRBD1 | TRBV5-1 | . | CASSGTGRLGNTIYF
. | TRBV9 | . | CASSVSSDTQYF
. | TRBV5-6 | . | CASSLKPRFEAFF
TRBD2 | TRBV14 | . | CASSQDLPPGLAGILSYNEQFF
TRBD2 | TRBV6-1 | few | CASSLAGNTGELFF
TRBD2 | TRBV11-2 | . | CASSRTSGGWETQYF
TRBD1 | TRBV5-6 | . | CASSRIGQGYEQYF
. | TRBV2 | . | CASTRDTHYGYTF
TRBD2 | TRBV7-2 | . | CASSILSGDTDTQYF
TRBD1 | TRBV14 | . | CASSQDRDGRGQGGYQPQHF
. | TRBV28 | few | CASSYPVTGWVYGYTF
TRBD1 | TRBV5-5 | many | CASSLTGGFGELFF
TRBD2 | TRBV6-6 | . | CASSYGVAGGDNEQFF
. | TRBV4-3 | . | CASSQVAGRTYGYTF
. | TRBV29-1 | . | CSVGGGLETQYF
TRBD1 | TRBV7-9 | . | CASSQWDRLAYGYTF
. | TRBV7-2 | . | CASSYDRRNTGELFF
. | TRBV21-1 | . | CASSKSVEQFF
. | TRBV7-2 | . | CASSAGRQNTEAFF
. | TRBV5-1 | . | CASSDTRSGNTIYF